Listed below are T cell receptor beta chains from one sample, sequenced in a study of response to subunit inactivated influenza vaccine. MiXCR, applied by TCRdb to the RT-PCR reads, yields one record per CDR3 protein. Found here are over 450,000 distinct CDR3 sequences, about an eighth of them singletons; the top ten hold over 10%. The specimen was PBMCs from blood, collected more than 35 days after vaccination. The receptors derive from a man aged 50 or older who received an inactivated influenza vaccine. The CDR3 runs from the conserved cysteine through the conserved F or W. The order of the fields is J gene, clone size, D gene, V gene, CDR3 protein, CDR3 DNA. A D gene is named only where the DNA matches it firmly. Rows give clone size only sometimes, using once, few, many, or a class for an expanded clone.

j_call: TRBJ2-5
clone_size: many
d_call: .
v_call: TRBV20-1
cdr3_aa: CSAQDTPDEYF
cdr3_nt: TGCAGTGCTCAAGACACCCCCGATGAGTACTTC

j_call: TRBJ2-3
clone_size: .
d_call: TRBD2
v_call: TRBV7-2
cdr3_aa: CASSPSTSGGADTQYF
cdr3_nt: TGTGCCAGCAGCCCCAGCACTAGCGGGGGGGCAGATACGCAGTATTTT

j_call: TRBJ2-7
clone_size: few
d_call: TRBD1
v_call: TRBV28
cdr3_aa: CASSPGTGWGWDPYEQYF
cdr3_nt: TGTGCCAGCAGTCCCGGGACAGGGTGGGGGTGGGACCCCTACGAGCAGTACTTC

j_call: TRBJ1-1
clone_size: few
d_call: TRBD1
v_call: TRBV5-1
cdr3_aa: CASSLGQGLNTRGTEAFF
cdr3_nt: TGCGCCAGCAGCTTAGGACAGGGGTTGAACACCCGGGGCACTGAAGCTTTCTTT

j_call: TRBJ2-7
clone_size: few
d_call: TRBD1
v_call: TRBV2
cdr3_aa: CASSESGQDPYEQYF
cdr3_nt: TGTGCCAGCAGTGAGTCCGGACAGGACCCCTACGAGCAGTACTTC

j_call: TRBJ2-2
clone_size: .
d_call: .
v_call: TRBV7-2
cdr3_aa: CASSLMASTGELFF
cdr3_nt: TGTGCCAGCAGCTTAATGGCGAGCACCGGGGAGCTGTTTTTT

j_call: TRBJ2-2
clone_size: .
d_call: .
v_call: TRBV11-2
cdr3_aa: CASSLGPGVVGQELFF
cdr3_nt: TGTGCCAGCAGCTTGGGACCGGGAGTGGTCGGGCAGGAGCTGTTTTTT

j_call: TRBJ2-6
clone_size: few
d_call: .
v_call: TRBV15
cdr3_aa: CATSRDAGANVLTF
cdr3_nt: TGTGCCACCAGCAGGGACGCCGGGGCCAACGTCCTGACTTTC

j_call: TRBJ2-1
clone_size: few
d_call: .
v_call: TRBV7-3
cdr3_aa: CASSRTPGNEQFF
cdr3_nt: TGTGCCAGCAGCAGGACTCCCGGCAATGAGCAGTTCTTC

j_call: TRBJ2-5
clone_size: few
d_call: .
v_call: TRBV7-6
cdr3_aa: CASSELGWGKETQYF
cdr3_nt: TGTGCCAGCAGCGAGTTAGGGTGGGGGAAAGAGACCCAGTACTTC

j_call: TRBJ2-2
clone_size: .
d_call: TRBD1
v_call: TRBV5-1
cdr3_aa: CASRPGTGGMNTGELFF
cdr3_nt: TGCGCCAGCAGGCCCGGGACAGGGGGCATGAACACCGGGGAGCTGTTTTTT

j_call: TRBJ2-1
clone_size: few
d_call: .
v_call: TRBV27
cdr3_aa: CASRTSDIPTYNEQFF
cdr3_nt: TGTGCCAGCCGAACGTCGGACATCCCGACCTACAATGAGCAGTTCTTC

j_call: TRBJ1-5
clone_size: many
d_call: TRBD1
v_call: TRBV12-3/TRBV12-4
cdr3_aa: CASSLTGSGQPQHF
cdr3_nt: TGTGCCAGCAGCTTGACAGGGAGCGGTCAGCCCCAGCATTTT

j_call: TRBJ2-7
clone_size: few
d_call: .
v_call: TRBV6-2/TRBV6-3
cdr3_aa: CASSYSVTRGRQYF
cdr3_nt: TGTGCCAGCAGTTACTCGGTGACTAGGGGGCGGCAGTACTTC

j_call: TRBJ2-7
clone_size: many
d_call: .
v_call: TRBV18
cdr3_aa: CASSSTDGYEQYF
cdr3_nt: TGTGCCAGCTCATCCACGGACGGTTACGAGCAGTACTTC

j_call: TRBJ2-1
clone_size: .
d_call: TRBD2
v_call: TRBV9
cdr3_aa: CASSPRTSGSSYNEQFF
cdr3_nt: TGTGCCAGCAGCCCCCGGACTAGCGGGAGCTCCTACAATGAGCAGTTCTTC

j_call: TRBJ2-1
clone_size: many
d_call: .
v_call: TRBV4-3
cdr3_aa: CASSQDPDGEQFF
cdr3_nt: TGCGCCAGCAGCCAAGATCCGGACGGTGAGCAGTTCTTC

j_call: TRBJ2-7
clone_size: .
d_call: .
v_call: TRBV7-2
cdr3_aa: CASSYRGVYEQYF
cdr3_nt: TGTGCCAGCAGCTACCGGGGAGTTTACGAGCAGTACTTC

j_call: TRBJ2-7
clone_size: .
d_call: TRBD1
v_call: TRBV2
cdr3_aa: CASSIQGTYEQYF
cdr3_nt: TGTGCCAGCAGTATACAGGGGACCTACGAGCAGTACTTC

j_call: TRBJ1-2
clone_size: few
d_call: TRBD1
v_call: TRBV20-1
cdr3_aa: CSATGTGYPNYGYTF
cdr3_nt: TGCAGTGCAACCGGGACAGGGTATCCAAACTATGGCTACACCTTC

j_call: TRBJ2-2
clone_size: .
d_call: .
v_call: TRBV7-2
cdr3_aa: CASRRPSGGGELFF
cdr3_nt: TGTGCCAGCAGGCGACCTTCCGGGGGCGGGGAGCTGTTTTTT

j_call: TRBJ2-5
clone_size: .
d_call: .
v_call: TRBV5-1
cdr3_aa: CASSSLTGQETQYF
cdr3_nt: TGCGCCAGCAGCTCACTCACAGGGCAAGAGACCCAGTACTTC

j_call: TRBJ1-5
clone_size: .
d_call: TRBD1
v_call: TRBV20-1
cdr3_aa: CSAVTGNLNQPQHF
cdr3_nt: TGCAGTGCTGTGACAGGGAATTTGAATCAGCCCCAGCATTTT

j_call: TRBJ2-3
clone_size: many
d_call: .
v_call: TRBV29-1
cdr3_aa: CSGQIPTDTQYF
cdr3_nt: TGCAGCGGCCAAATCCCGACAGATACGCAGTATTTT

j_call: TRBJ1-3
clone_size: few
d_call: .
v_call: TRBV29-1
cdr3_aa: CSVSEGAGNTIYF
cdr3_nt: TGCAGCGTTTCGGAGGGAGCTGGAAACACCATATATTTT

j_call: TRBJ2-3
clone_size: few
d_call: TRBD2
v_call: TRBV7-6
cdr3_aa: CASSSRALAGGTDTQYF
cdr3_nt: TGTGCCAGCAGCTCTAGGGCACTAGCGGGGGGCACAGATACGCAGTATTTT

j_call: TRBJ2-7
clone_size: .
d_call: TRBD2
v_call: TRBV6-2/TRBV6-3
cdr3_aa: CASSYGLAVYEQYF
cdr3_nt: TGTGCCAGCAGTTATGGGCTAGCGGTCTACGAGCAGTACTTC

j_call: TRBJ2-2
clone_size: few
d_call: .
v_call: TRBV6-5
cdr3_aa: CASSYRIPANTGELFF
cdr3_nt: TGTGCCAGCAGTTACCGTATACCTGCGAATACCGGGGAGCTGTTTTTT

j_call: TRBJ2-7
clone_size: many
d_call: TRBD2
v_call: TRBV20-1
cdr3_aa: CSASPGLARVYEQYF
cdr3_nt: TGCAGTGCTAGCCCGGGACTAGCGAGGGTATACGAGCAGTACTTC

j_call: TRBJ2-7
clone_size: many
d_call: TRBD2
v_call: TRBV6-1
cdr3_aa: CASSLREGPYEQYF
cdr3_nt: TGTGCCAGCAGTCTTCGGGAGGGCCCCTACGAGCAGTACTTC